The next 21 T cell receptor beta chains were all read from a single sample in a study of blood T cells in healthy people across ages. It was with a sample-barcoded 5' primer and a J-beta primer mix that a second PCR of roughly 7 to 12 cycles was run. TCRdb re-analysed the 5' RACE reads in MiXCR, keeping a single row per CDR3 protein. The table records about 780,000 distinct CDR3 sequences, around 50% of them present only once. Sequences were obtained from blood. The receptors derive from a man older than 75 in good health.

The genes are TRBV10-3 and TRBJ2-3; 9 nucleotides align to TRBD1. CDR1 and CDR2 from the germline V gene are ENHRY and SYGVKD. The junction had 6 bases not matched to a gene; V was cut back by 6 bases and J by 2 bases. This CDR3 comprises 15 residues. In DNA form, the CDR3 reads TGTGCCATCAGCTCCGGGACAGGGATCACAGATACGCAGTATTTT. It is translated as CAISSGTGITDTQYF.

This clonotype occurred once. The rearrangement uses TRBV28 and TRBJ2-1; TRBD2 is a possible D gene (6 bases). The CDR3 is made up of 14 amino acids. CDR1 MDHEN and CDR2 SYDVKM come from the germline V gene. V lost 6 bases and J lost 4, with 13 bases in between. CDR3 loop: CASRVTRAYNEQFF. In DNA, the CDR3 is TGTGCCAGCAGAGTGACTAGGGCTTACAATGAGCAGTTCTTC.

The chain couples TRBV20-1 to TRBJ2-7; D is perhaps TRBD1 or TRBD2 (6 bases each). Looked up from germline, CDR1 is DFQATT and CDR2 is SNEGSKA (reference sequence). With 3 bases removed from V and 4 bases from J, the gap between germline ends came to 16 bases. This CDR3 is built from 14 residues. In DNA, the CDR3 is TGCAGTGCTAGTTCGGGGCGGAGGGGGTACGAGCAGTACTTC. Translating gives CSASSGRRGYEQYF.

The genes are TRBV28 and TRBJ2-7; D unclear. V was pared by 10 bases and J by 0 bases, with 10 bases between. CDR3 length equals 12 residues. Germline V gene data show CDR1 as MDHEN and CDR2 as SYDVKM. The CDR3: CATTQSSYEQYF. CDR3 DNA sequence: TGTGCCACCACACAAAGCTCCTACGAGCAGTACTTC.

This clonotype was recorded a few times. The chain links TRBV12-3 or TRBV12-4 to TRBJ1-2; no firm D call. Trimming cost V 3 bases and J 0 bases, with 8 bases left between them. The CDR3 is 14 amino acids. The CDR3: CASSLIQSNYGYTF. For the CDR3, the DNA is TGTGCCAGCAGTTTGATCCAGTCTAACTATGGCTACACCTTC.

This clonotype has only a few counts. The rearrangement joins TRBV9 to TRBJ1-2; unclear D gene. From germline, CDR1 is SGDLS and CDR2 YYNGEE. The CDR3 is 12 amino acids. V was trimmed by 2 bases and J by 6 bases, leaving 8 bases between them. CDR3 residues: CASSVDLDGYTF. CDR3 in DNA: TGTGCCAGCAGCGTTGACCTCGATGGCTACACCTTC.

This clonotype was observed a few times. The gene calls are TRBV7-8 and TRBJ2-4; D uncertain. Germline V CDR1 and CDR2: SGHVS, FQNEAQ. V gave up 1 base and J gave up 13 bases, with 14 bases separating them. The CDR3 consists of 13 residues. The CDR3 loop reads CASSLGIGTAQYF. CDR3 sequence (DNA): TGTGCCAGCAGCTTAGGTATTGGAACGGCGCAGTACTTC.

This sequence joins TRBV20-1 and TRBJ2-1, with TRBD2 matching 16 bases. The length of the CDR3 is 15 residues. The ends lost 0 bases at V and 14 bases at J; junction bases unmatched: 7. Germline CDR1 DFQATT, CDR2 SNEGSKA (reference sequence). CDR3 region: CSAREGGTSGRAEFF. CDR3 in DNA: TGCAGTGCTAGAGAGGGGGGGACTAGCGGGAGGGCGGAGTTCTTC.

The chain links TRBV7-2 to TRBJ1-5, with 10 bases identical to TRBD1. This CDR3 spans 14 amino acids. Germline V lookup: CDR1 SGHTA, CDR2 FQGNSA. Germline trimming cut 2 bases from V and 9 bases from J; bases unmatched to any gene: 4. The CDR3 DNA follows: TGTGCCAGCAGCTTACGGACAGGGGGTCGGCCCCAGCATTTT. It encodes CASSLRTGGRPQHF.

The rearrangement links TRBV5-4 to TRBJ2-5; no clear D. CDR1 and CDR2 (germline): SGHNT, YYREEE (reference sequence). The CDR3 is 14 amino acids. Trimming shortened V by 0 bases and J by 1 base, and 7 bases separated the two germline ends. The chain's CDR3 is CASSLAVVQETQYF. The DNA of the CDR3 is TGTGCCAGCAGCTTGGCCGTGGTCCAAGAGACCCAGTACTTC.

This clonotype was seen a few times. The chain joins TRBV29-1 to TRBJ2-5; D perhaps matches TRBD2 (5 bases). Trimming left V 6 bases short and J 2 bases short, with 13 bases between. The length of the CDR3 is 13 residues. Germline values: CDR1 SQVTM, CDR2 ANQGSEA. The CDR3 region has the DNA TGCAGCGTGACCACGTCGGGACAAGAGACCCAGTACTTC. This encodes CSVTTSGQETQYF.

The sample holds a few counts of this clonotype. This chain uses TRBV9 with TRBJ2-7, with D unresolved. CDR1 is SGDLS and CDR2 is YYNGEE in the germline V gene. CDR3 size: 15 residues. The germline V and J ends were trimmed by 0 bases and 2 bases, with 12 bases remaining between them. The CDR3 sequence: CASSVGSQPAYEQYF. The CDR3 DNA sequence: TGTGCCAGCAGCGTAGGGAGCCAACCCGCCTACGAGCAGTACTTC. The whole variable domain, filled in from reference TRBV9 and TRBJ2-7, reads DSGVTQTPKHLITATGQRVTLRCSPRSGDLSVYWYQQSLDQGLQFLIQYYNGEERAKGNILERFSAQQFPDLHSELNLSSLELGDSALYFCASSVGSQPAYEQYFGPGTRLTVT.

The chain uses TRBV4-3 and TRBJ1-4, with no clear D. Per germline, CDR1 LGHNA and CDR2 YSLEER. The CDR3 length is 17 residues. Between the trimmed V and J ends, which lost 0 bases and 7 bases, there was a span of 18 bases. In DNA, the CDR3 is TGCGCCAGCAGCCAAGATGAAAGCCAGAACTGGGGTGAAAAACTGTTTTTT. It yields the protein CASSQDESQNWGEKLFF.

The V call is TRBV4-2, the J call TRBJ1-1; tentative D call: TRBD1 (5 bases). Germline V gives CDR1 LGHNA, CDR2 YNFKEQ. CDR3 size: 15 residues. Trimming left V 4 bases short and J 3 bases short, with 15 bases between. CDR3 residues: CASSREAGFDTEAFF. The CDR3 region has the DNA TGTGCCAGCAGCCGAGAGGCAGGGTTCGACACTGAAGCTTTCTTT.

This clonotype was seen ten or more times. This chain joins TRBV11-1 and TRBJ2-5, with TRBD1 matching over 7 bases. The germline gives CDR1 SGHAT, CDR2 FQDESV (reference sequence). This CDR3 comprises 15 residues. The V segment lost 5 bases and the J segment 2 bases; nucleotides outside the gene matches: 8. The DNA of the CDR3 is TGTGCCAGCAGCGACTACCGGGACAGACAAGAGACCCAGTACTTC. It specifies CASSDYRDRQETQYF.

To note about this clonotype: A much larger clone lies one base from this, so it may be a read error. CDR3 residues: CASSSAYYDGREQYF. The CDR3 coding sequence is TGTGCCAGCAGTTCAGCGTACTACGATGGCAGGGAGCAGTACTTC. The chain employs TRBV28 and TRBJ2-7; D call uncertain. Germline CDR1 and CDR2: MDHEN and SYDVKM. V dropped 4 bases and J dropped 7 bases, with 20 bases sitting between them. The CDR3 consists of 15 residues.

V and J are TRBV5-1 and TRBJ1-2, with D hard to call. V lost 6 bases and J 4 bases, leaving 7 bases between the germline ends. There are 11 residues in the CDR3. Germline V gives CDR1 SGHRS, CDR2 YFSETQ. CDR3 DNA: TGCGCCAGCAAGTCAGCCTATGGCTACACCTTC. Protein product: CASKSAYGYTF.

This clonotype was picked up many times. The gene calls are TRBV7-2 and TRBJ2-1; tentative D call: TRBD2 (5 bases). V lost 1 base to trimming and J lost 11 bases, with 9 bases between them. Germline V gives CDR1 SGHTA, CDR2 FQGNSA. The CDR3 covers 12 residues. This CDR3 reads CASSLEAVKQFF. The CDR3 bases are TGTGCCAGCAGCTTAGAAGCGGTAAAGCAGTTCTTC.

The rearrangement links TRBV6-2 or TRBV6-3 to TRBJ2-7, with 7 bases that match TRBD2. The CDR3 contains 15 residues. V lost 6 bases and J lost 7; bases outside the gene matches: 15. In germline, CDR1 is MNHEY, CDR2 SVGEGT. The CDR3 coding sequence is TGTGCCAGCAGAACGACAGAAAGCGGGGTCGATGAGCAGTACTTC. Translating gives CASRTTESGVDEQYF.

This clonotype was seen once. The rearrangement links TRBV29-1 to TRBJ2-1; TRBD2 agrees at 14 bases. J lost 8 bases, V lost 6 bases, and 3 bases had no gene match. The length of the CDR3 is 13 residues. Germline V CDR1 and CDR2: SQVTM, ANQGSEA. The CDR3 sequence: CSVGTSGRDEQFF. The CDR3 nucleotides are TGCAGCGTAGGGACTAGCGGGAGAGATGAGCAGTTCTTC.

This clonotype was seen repeatedly, ten times or more. A read error is possible here, since a much larger clone lies one base away. The CDR3 reads CASRGLAASNNEQYF. For the CDR3, the DNA is TGTGCCAGCAGGGGACTAGCGGCCTCTAACAATGAGCAGTACTTC. This chain connects TRBV28 to TRBJ2-5, with TRBD2 identical over 11 bases. Germline CDR1 is MDHEN and CDR2 is SYDVKM. The trim removed 6 bases at V and 11 bases at J, leaving 14 bases unmatched. This CDR3 spans 15 amino acids.